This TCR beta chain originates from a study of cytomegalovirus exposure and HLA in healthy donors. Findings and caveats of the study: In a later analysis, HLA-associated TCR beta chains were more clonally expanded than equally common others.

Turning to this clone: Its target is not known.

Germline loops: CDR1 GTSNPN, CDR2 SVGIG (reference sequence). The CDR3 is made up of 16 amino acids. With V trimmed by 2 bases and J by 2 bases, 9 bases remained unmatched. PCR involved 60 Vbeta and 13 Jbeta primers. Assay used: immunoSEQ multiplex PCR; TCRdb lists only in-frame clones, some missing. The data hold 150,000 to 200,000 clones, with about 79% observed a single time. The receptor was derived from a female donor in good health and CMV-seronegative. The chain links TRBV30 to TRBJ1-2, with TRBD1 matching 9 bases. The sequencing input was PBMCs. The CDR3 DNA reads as TGTGCCTGGAGTCCCCTGCCCGGGACAGGGAACTATGGCTACACCTTC. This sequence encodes CAWSPLPGTGNYGYTF.